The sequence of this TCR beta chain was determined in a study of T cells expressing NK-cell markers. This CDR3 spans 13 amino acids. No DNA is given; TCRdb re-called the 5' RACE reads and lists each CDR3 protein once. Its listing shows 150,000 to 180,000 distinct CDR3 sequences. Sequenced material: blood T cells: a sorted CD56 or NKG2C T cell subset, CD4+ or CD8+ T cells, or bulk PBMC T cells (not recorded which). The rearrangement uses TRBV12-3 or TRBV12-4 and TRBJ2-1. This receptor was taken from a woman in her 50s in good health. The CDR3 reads CASSREWGNEQFF.